Presented here are 2 T cell receptor beta chains from one specimen sequenced in a study of T cell responses to AZD1222 COVID-19 vaccine. Sequencing was performed with immunoSEQ multiplex PCR; in TCRdb, only in-frame clones are kept and a portion is missing. Of 130,000 to 150,000 clones detected, 80% to 95% appear once; the ten largest clones hold 2.8%. The sample here was peripheral blood, taken on day 0 of MenACWY control vaccination. The source is an adult in good health.

The chain has TRBV6-5 and TRBJ1-2; D possibly corresponds to TRBD1 (5 bases). V was pared by 5 bases and J by 5 bases, with 9 bases between. Germline lookup yields CDR1 MNHEY and CDR2 SVGAGI. The CDR3 has 12 residues. CDR3 residues: CASSPGLYGYTF. CDR3 nucleotides: TGTGCCAGCAGTCCGGGGCTATATGGCTACACCTTC.

This clone was counted a single time. The chain is built from TRBV27 and TRBJ2-3, with 12 bases identical to TRBD2. CDR1 is MNHEY and CDR2 is SMNVEV in the germline V gene (reference sequence). V trimming: 8 bases; J trimming: 2 bases; junction bases outside the gene matches: 5. The CDR3 extends over 15 amino acids. The CDR3 DNA reads TGTGCCAGCTCTAGCGGGGGGGCACCCACAGATACGCAGTATTTT. Translating it yields CASSSGGAPTDTQYF.